This TCR beta chain appears in the sequencing data of a study of T cells in Graves' hyperthyroidism and ophthalmopathy. Per the germline V gene, CDR1 is SGHDN and CDR2 is FVKESK. This CDR3 contains 16 residues. Trimming shortened V by 2 bases and J by 1 base, and 14 bases separated the two germline ends. Authors of the study amplified TCR beta CDR3 regions from RNA transcripts. TCR CDR3 regions were first amplified by RT-PCR with HTBI primers. From the multiplex PCR reads, TCRdb called clonotypes with MiXCR, one entry per CDR3 protein. The data contain just under 750,000 distinct CDR3 sequences, 35% of them singletons.

This TCR was sampled from a woman aged 40 to 50 with Graves' hyperthyroidism. V gene TRBV14 combines with J gene TRBJ1-1, with D maybe TRBD1 (6 bases). The sequenced material came from blood. CDR3 protein: CASSQLLRGGNTEAFF. In DNA form, the CDR3 reads TGTGCCAGCAGCCAACTCCTCCGAGGGGGGAACACTGAAGCTTTCTTT.